These 3 T cell receptor beta chains share one sample of origin, sequenced in a study of T-cell reconstitution after alpha-beta-depleted transplantation in children. The TCRbeta library was prepared with unique molecular identifiers. TCRdb re-derived calls from the PCR reads in MiXCR, one entry per CDR3 protein. This sample has 100,000 to 120,000 distinct CDR3 sequences, with about 9.4% found just once. This specimen was PBMCs from the stem cell graft donor, taken from the stem cell graft. The receptors stem from a human donor who donated a stem cell graft to a child with acute lymphoblastic leukemia.

V usage is TRBV4-3 and J usage is TRBJ2-7, with D perhaps matching TRBD1 (6 bases). This CDR3 is built from 19 residues. Trimming took 2 bases from V and 3 from J, leaving 26 bases between them. Looked up from germline, CDR1 is LGHNA and CDR2 is YSLEER. The CDR3 DNA is TGCGCCAGCAGCCAACAGATGGCGGATGAGACAGGAAGGTACTACGAGCAGTACTTC. The encoded protein is CASSQQMADETGRYYEQYF.

There are many counts of this clonotype. The chain couples TRBV20-1 to TRBJ2-2; TRBD1 matches at 9 bases. The length of the CDR3 is 14 residues. Per the germline V gene, CDR1 is DFQATT and CDR2 is SNEGSKA (reference sequence). Trimming at V came to 6 bases and at J to 2 bases, leaving 4 bases not matched to a gene. This CDR3 reads CSAPTGGNTGELFF. CDR3 coding DNA: TGCAGTGCCCCAACAGGGGGCAACACCGGGGAGCTGTTTTTT.

This clonotype has at least ten counts. The chain uses TRBV7-8 and TRBJ2-1; perhaps D is TRBD1 or TRBD2 (6 bases each). V lost 1 base, J lost 0 bases, and 13 bases lay in between. CDR3 length equals 17 residues. Germline V CDR1 and CDR2: SGHVS, FQNEAQ. DNA for the CDR3: TGTGCCAGCAGCTTAGGACCGGGGGCGGCCTCCTACAATGAGCAGTTCTTC. Its translation is CASSLGPGAASYNEQFF.